This T cell receptor (beta chain) stems from a study of T cell repertoires and HLA-DP antigens. On this clone: The target antigen is unknown.

The assay was immunoSEQ multiplex PCR, and TCRdb's table has in-frame clones only and misses some. The sample lists 65,000 to 90,000 clones, around 80% occurring once. This CDR3 comprises 15 residues. The ends lost 1 base at V and 8 bases at J; junction bases unmatched: 6. Germline-derived CDR1 and CDR2 are SGHTA and FQGNSA. This TCR was recovered from a man aged 55 to 69 in good health and CMV-seronegative. V gene TRBV7-2 combines with J gene TRBJ2-2; 8 bases agree with TRBD1. The specimen sequenced was CD4+ T cells from PBMCs. Here the CDR3 reads CASSLGQGAPGELFF. In nucleotides, the CDR3 is TGTGCCAGCAGCTTAGGGCAGGGGGCGCCGGGGGAGCTGTTTTTT. The variable domain in full, completed from reference TRBV7-2 and TRBJ2-2, reads GAGVSQSPSNKVTEKGKDVELRCDPISGHTALYWYRQSLGQGLEFLIYFQGNSAPDKSGLPSDRFSAERTGGSVSTLTIQRTQQEDSAVYLCASSLGQGAPGELFFGEGSRLTVL.